One and the same sample provided the 15 T cell receptor beta chains below, sequenced in a study of CD8 T cells in Susac syndrome (dated by TCRdb to between 2018 and 2021). The protocol used for the library was the immunoSEQ multiplex PCR assay. RNA was extracted using the RNeasy kit, and roughly 0.5 to 1 microgram was reverse transcribed with random hexamers. Clones were called with MiXCR by TCRdb after fastp trimmed the public reads at Q25, and only in-frame beta chains were retained. When rows share a CDR3 protein, they turn into one entry using the most common DNA and genes. Counted in this sample were about 150,000 distinct CDR3 sequences; 85% to 95% of them appeared once. Of the sample, 0.2% to 0.25% falls within the top ten clones. Sequencing used CD8+ T cells from PBMCs. The receptors were gathered from a human donor with multiple sclerosis.

V gene TRBV28 combines with J gene TRBJ2-7; D not certain. From germline, CDR1 is MDHEN and CDR2 SYDVKM. The CDR3 sequence is 15 residues long. Trimming cost V 6 bases and J 3 bases, with 18 bases left between them. The CDR3 DNA reads TGTGCCAGCAGCCTCCCCTCGAGCAGTTACTACGAGCAGTACTTC. It translates to CASSLPSSSYYEQYF.

This chain links TRBV5-1 with TRBJ2-7; 7 nucleotides align to TRBD1. V shed 4 bases and J 2 bases; nucleotides not matched to a gene: 3. This CDR3 has 13 residues. CDR1 is SGHRS, CDR2 YFSETQ, per germline. The CDR3 is CASSPTGAYEQYF. CDR3 in DNA: TGCGCCAGCAGCCCCACAGGGGCCTACGAGCAGTACTTC.

The V call is TRBV5-4, the J call TRBJ2-3; the D call may be TRBD1 or TRBD2 (6 bases each). V shed 2 bases and J shed 6 bases, with 13 bases lying between them. CDR1 and CDR2 (germline): SGHNT, YYREEE (reference sequence). The CDR3 is 14 amino acids. CDR3 protein: CASSFTGAVDTQYF. The CDR3 nucleotides read TGTGCCAGCAGCTTTACGGGGGCCGTGGATACGCAGTATTTT.

The rearrangement uses TRBV15 and TRBJ1-1, with no clear D. CDR1 is LNHNV, CDR2 YYDKDF, per germline (reference sequence). V lost 1 base and J lost 1, with 10 bases in between. The CDR3 totals 15 residues. The CDR3 DNA reads TGTGCCACCAGCAGAGCAAGGCAGACGAACACTGAAGCTTTCTTT. Translation: CATSRARQTNTEAFF.

On this clonotype itself: A junction boundary mismatches the germline segment, possibly from a read error. The chain is built from TRBV28 and TRBJ2-1; D gene unclear. The CDR3 sequence is 16 residues long. The V gene's germline CDR1 is MDHEN and CDR2 SYDVKM. In nucleotides, the CDR3 is TGTGCCAGCAAGGGCATTGGGCAGGAAACCTACAATGAGCACTTCTTC. It encodes CASKGIGQETYNEHFF.

This clonotype was detected once. The rearrangement joins TRBV27 to TRBJ1-1; TRBD1 is a possible D gene (5 bases). The CDR3 totals 11 residues. V was cut by 9 bases and J by 4 bases, with 9 bases left in between. Germline loops: CDR1 MNHEY, CDR2 SMNVEV (reference sequence). The CDR3, as DNA: TGTGCCAGTGAAAGGGGCACTGAAGCTTTCTTT. It codes for CASERGTEAFF.

The rearrangement joins TRBV5-1 to TRBJ1-2; TRBD1 matches 7 bases. V was pared by 0 bases and J by 4 bases, with 9 bases of the junction left unmatched. CDR3 length: 16 residues. Germline V CDR1 and CDR2: SGHRS, YFSETQ. CDR3 protein: CASSLAKGGSGYGYTF. The CDR3 DNA reads TGCGCCAGCAGCTTGGCCAAAGGGGGCAGCGGCTATGGCTACACCTTC.

Here the CDR3 DNA reads TGTGCCAGCAGTTTTATCCTAGGACAGGGCCCCGTCTACGAGCAGTACTTC. This gives the protein CASSFILGQGPVYEQYF. The V gene is TRBV27, the J gene TRBJ2-7; 8 bases are a match to TRBD1. Germline V CDR1 and CDR2: MNHEY, SMNVEV (reference sequence). The length of the CDR3 is 17 residues. The junction had 13 bases not matched to a gene; V was cut back by 3 bases and J by 3 bases.

This clonotype was counted only a few times. The rearrangement joins TRBV27 to TRBJ2-3; unclear D gene. This CDR3 is 13 amino acids long. The germline V gene encodes CDR1 MNHEY and CDR2 SMNVEV (reference sequence). The ends were cut back, 5 bases at V and 0 bases at J, with 6 bases in the middle. CDR3 coding DNA: TGTGCCAGCAGTCCCCCGAGCACAGATACGCAGTATTTT. Protein: CASSPPSTDTQYF.

The chain couples TRBV6-6 to TRBJ2-5, with D possibly matching TRBD1 (6 bases). V lost 8 bases to trimming and J lost 4 bases, with 11 bases between them. Germline lookup yields CDR1 MNHNY and CDR2 SVGAGI (reference sequence). The CDR3 is made up of 12 amino acids. The DNA of the CDR3 is TGTGCCAGCTGTGGGGGCTCAGAGACCCAGTACTTC. Protein: CASCGGSETQYF.

V and J are TRBV3-1 and TRBJ2-7, with D unclear. The length of the CDR3 is 16 residues. Germline V lookup: CDR1 LGHDT, CDR2 YNNKEL (reference sequence). Trimming left V 1 base short and J 3 bases short, with 16 bases between. This CDR3 reads CASSQGSVFAVYEQYF. CDR3 coding DNA: TGTGCCAGCAGCCAAGGTAGTGTTTTCGCTGTCTACGAGCAGTACTTC.

The chain combines TRBV27 with TRBJ1-1; D call uncertain. CDR3 length equals 13 residues. Per germline, CDR1 MNHEY and CDR2 SMNVEV (reference sequence). Trimming left V 7 bases short and J 5 bases short, with 14 bases between. The CDR3 reads CASTTPGRTEAFF. CDR3 in DNA: TGTGCCAGCACAACTCCGGGGAGGACTGAAGCTTTCTTT.

The rearrangement links TRBV27 to TRBJ2-3; D unresolved. The germline CDR1 and CDR2 sequences are MNHEY and SMNVEV (reference sequence). This CDR3 region has 12 residues. V shed 5 bases and J shed 4 bases, with 7 bases lying between them. This chain's CDR3 is CASSHRSDTQYF. CDR3 bases: TGTGCCAGCAGTCATAGGTCAGATACGCAGTATTTT.

This clonotype occurred once. V is TRBV27 and J is TRBJ1-1; D unclear. CDR1 and CDR2 (germline): MNHEY, SMNVEV (reference sequence). CDR3 length: 13 residues. Trimming removed 0 bases from V and 5 bases from J, with 7 bases in between. Written as DNA, the CDR3 is TGTGCCAGCAGTTTATCAGGGCGGACTGAAGCTTTCTTT. It specifies CASSLSGRTEAFF.

The rearrangement links TRBV9 to TRBJ2-1; D perhaps matches TRBD2 (7 bases). Germline values: CDR1 SGDLS, CDR2 YYNGEE. V was clipped by 3 bases and J by 8 bases, with 12 bases between them. The CDR3 extends over 13 amino acids. The CDR3 here is CASSAGGWDEQFF. In DNA, the CDR3 is TGTGCCAGCAGCGCGGGGGGCTGGGATGAGCAGTTCTTC.